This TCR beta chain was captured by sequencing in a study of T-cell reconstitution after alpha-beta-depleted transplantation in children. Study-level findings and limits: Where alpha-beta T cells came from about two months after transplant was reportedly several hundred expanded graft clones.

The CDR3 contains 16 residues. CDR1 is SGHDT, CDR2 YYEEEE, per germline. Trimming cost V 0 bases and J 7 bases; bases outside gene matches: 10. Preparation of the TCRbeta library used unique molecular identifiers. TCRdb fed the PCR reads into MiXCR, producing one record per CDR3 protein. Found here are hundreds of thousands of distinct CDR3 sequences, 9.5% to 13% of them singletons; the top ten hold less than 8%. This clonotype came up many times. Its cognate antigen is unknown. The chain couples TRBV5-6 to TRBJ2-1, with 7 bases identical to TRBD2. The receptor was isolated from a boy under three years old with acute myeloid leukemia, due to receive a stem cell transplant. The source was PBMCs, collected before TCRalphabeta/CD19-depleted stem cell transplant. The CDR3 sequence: CASSLALGGPANEQFF. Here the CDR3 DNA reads TGTGCCAGCAGCTTGGCCCTGGGAGGGCCGGCAAATGAGCAGTTCTTC.